This TCR beta chain was captured by sequencing in a study of blood T cell repertoires in COVID-19. Looking at the study overall: Acute and convalescent COVID-19 samples came from the United States, Italy and Spain. Sample material is recorded as cDNA or gDNA derived from T cells, B-cell-depleted T cells, or PBMCs.

This clone was seen a few times. The V gene's germline CDR1 is MGHRA and CDR2 YSYEKL. V lost 4 bases and J 0 bases, leaving 19 bases between the germline ends. This CDR3 contains 18 residues. How the authors handled the data: Estimates of nucleated cell counts were drawn from the amplification of reference gene primers. Using immunoSEQ multiplex PCR, the repertoire was profiled, and TCRdb retains in-frame clones only, with some absent. For V, J and clone size, that table is used; D and trimming come from the DNA. The sample contains fewer than 250,000 clones, around 82% of which appear only once. Material for sequencing was peripheral blood. This sequence was found in a woman aged 70-85 years with acute or convalescent COVID-19. The chain links TRBV4-1 to TRBJ1-3; D may be TRBD1 (5 bases). CDR3 residues: CASSRPREELISGNTIYF. CDR3 DNA: TGCGCCAGCAGCCGGCCCAGGGAGGAACTAATCTCTGGAAACACCATATATTTT.